This T cell receptor beta chain emerged from a study of cytomegalovirus exposure and HLA in healthy donors. Sequencing used immunoSEQ multiplex PCR; TCRdb keeps in-frame clones, though not all of them. This sample has 100,000 to 150,000 clones, with 95% to 97% found just once. Trimming cost V 1 base and J 6 bases, with 10 bases left between them. This CDR3 is 13 amino acids long. Germline V lookup: CDR1 SGHTA, CDR2 FQGNSA. Remarks on this clone: Its target is not known.

The study's findings and limits: The study recorded 150 to 200 TCR beta chains that were cytomegalovirus-associated.

The TCR sequence derives from a man in his late teens or twenties in good health and CMV-seronegative. The sample was PBMCs. J is TRBJ2-7 and V is TRBV7-2; D is undetermined. The CDR3 nucleotides read TGTGCCAGCAGCTTAGTCCTAGTATTCGAGCAGTACTTC. Encoded protein: CASSLVLVFEQYF.